Below, 19 T cell receptor beta chains from the same sample are listed, as sequenced in a study of shared clonotypes between healthy human individuals. TCRdb keeps only in-frame clones here, not all; method: immunoSEQ multiplex PCR. This table holds roughly 590,000 clones, around 95% found once. Terminally differentiated effector memory CD45RA+ cells were excluded from the naive CD8 cells, which were CD45RO-negative and positively selected for CCR7. Material for sequencing was naive CD8+ T cells sorted from blood. These receptors all stem from a woman aged 30 to 39 in good health.

V is TRBV11-2 and J is TRBJ2-6, with 8 bases matching TRBD2. Germline CDR1 SGHAT, CDR2 FQNNGV. The junction had 4 bases not matched to a gene; V was cut back by 10 bases and J by 2 bases. This CDR3 is 14 amino acids long. CDR3 DNA: TGTGCCACCGACGGGGGGGCTGGGGCCAACGTCCTGACTTTC. Its translation: CATDGGAGANVLTF.

J is TRBJ2-3 and V is TRBV4-1, with D tentatively TRBD1 (5 bases). The V end lost 0 bases, the J end lost 4 bases, and 8 bases lay between the germline ends. The CDR3 is 14 residues long. Germline CDR1 is MGHRA and CDR2 is YSYEKL. The CDR3 here is CASSQDRAPDTQYF. The DNA of the CDR3 is TGCGCCAGCAGCCAAGACAGGGCCCCAGATACGCAGTATTTT.

CDR3 in amino acids: CASSLRLASDTQYF. In DNA, the CDR3 is TGTGCCAGCAGTTTGAGACTAGCGTCAGATACGCAGTATTTT. The chain is built from TRBV27 and TRBJ2-3, with TRBD2 matching 8 bases. Germline V CDR1 and CDR2: MNHEY, SMNVEV (reference sequence). The junction had 3 bases not matched to a gene; V was cut back by 3 bases and J by 4 bases. This CDR3 is built from 14 residues.

The genes are TRBV28 and TRBJ2-5; D is unclear. The DNA end is a closer match to TRBJ2-7, so the J assignment may be wrong. CDR1 MDHEN and CDR2 SYDVKM come from the germline V gene. The CDR3 length is 13 residues. This chain's CDR3 is CASSLVMENEQYF. DNA for the CDR3: TGTGCCAGCAGTTTGGTTATGGAGAACGAGCAGTACTTC.

The chain uses TRBV10-3 and TRBJ1-3, with 7 positions matching TRBD1. The germline V gene encodes CDR1 ENHRY and CDR2 SYGVKD. The V segment lost 8 bases and the J segment 0 bases; nucleotides outside the gene matches: 10. The CDR3 is 16 residues long. As DNA, the CDR3 is TGTGCCATCTTGCAAGACAGGGCCCCCTCTGGAAACACCATATATTTT. Protein sequence: CAILQDRAPSGNTIYF.

The sample holds a few counts of this clone. The same CDR3 is also encoded by other DNA sequences in this sample. V and J are TRBV28 and TRBJ1-2, with a possible D match to TRBD1 (5 bases). The CDR3 has 14 residues. The germline V gene has CDR1 MDHEN and CDR2 SYDVKM. Trimming pared 3 bases from V and 1 base from J, leaving 9 bases between. The CDR3 nucleotides are TGTGCCAGCAGTTTCGGGACGGATAACTATGGCTACACCTTC. It translates to CASSFGTDNYGYTF.

The V call is TRBV7-9, the J call TRBJ2-5; D is unresolved. The CDR3 runs 14 residues. Looked up from germline, CDR1 is SEHNR and CDR2 is FQNEAQ (reference sequence). The V gene lost 5 bases and the J gene lost 4 bases, with 14 bases spanning the gap. Written as DNA, the CDR3 is TGTGCCAGCAGCAAAAAGGTCGGACGAGAGACCCAGTACTTC. It encodes CASSKKVGRETQYF.

This sequence joins TRBV27 and TRBJ2-3, with 9 bases fitting TRBD2. Germline CDR1 and CDR2: MNHEY and SMNVEV (reference sequence). There are 16 residues in the CDR3. V lost 6 bases to trimming and J lost 2 bases; unmatched junction nucleotides: 9. The CDR3 coding sequence is TGTGCCAGCAGCTCGTGGACTAGCGTCACCACAGATACGCAGTATTTT. It codes for CASSSWTSVTTDTQYF.

V is TRBV27 and J is TRBJ1-1; D not resolved. Trimming removed 4 bases from V and 5 bases from J, with 20 bases in between. Germline V gives CDR1 MNHEY, CDR2 SMNVEV (reference sequence). The CDR3 is 16 amino acids. The CDR3 spells CASSWQPLIDATEAFF. The DNA for the CDR3 is TGTGCCAGCAGTTGGCAGCCTCTCATAGATGCAACTGAAGCTTTCTTT.

This clone occurred a few times. This chain connects TRBV28 to TRBJ1-5; maybe TRBD1 (5 bases). V gave up 7 bases and J gave up 7 bases, with 17 bases separating them. This CDR3 region has 14 residues. Germline V gives CDR1 MDHEN, CDR2 SYDVKM. The CDR3 here is CASTHGRDLQPQHF. The CDR3 coding sequence is TGTGCCAGCACCCATGGTAGGGACCTACAGCCCCAGCATTTT.

The J gene is TRBJ2-5, the V gene TRBV2; TRBD1 might be the D (6 bases). This CDR3 has 14 residues. Germline V CDR1 and CDR2: SNHLY, FYNNEI. V was clipped by 6 bases and J by 2 bases, with 13 bases between them. The CDR3 here is CASSARTEQETQYF. The CDR3 nucleotides are TGTGCCAGCAGCGCTAGGACAGAGCAAGAGACCCAGTACTTC.

This clone was found once. This chain connects TRBV2 to TRBJ2-7; 9 positions agree with TRBD2. Trimming cost V 7 bases and J 4 bases; bases outside gene matches: 8. The CDR3 is made up of 14 amino acids. The germline V gene encodes CDR1 SNHLY and CDR2 FYNNEI. CDR3: CASMNGSGSYEQYF. The CDR3 DNA reads as TGTGCCAGCATGAATGGTAGCGGGAGTTACGAGCAGTACTTC.

This chain links TRBV27 with TRBJ1-5; D unclear. CDR3 length: 15 residues. V shed 0 bases and J shed 2 bases, with 8 bases lying between them. Germline CDR1 MNHEY, CDR2 SMNVEV (reference sequence). CDR3 nucleotide sequence: TGTGCCAGCAGTTTATCTTTGACGCGCAATCAGCCCCAGCATTTT. Its translation: CASSLSLTRNQPQHF.

This chain uses TRBV5-4 with TRBJ1-4; tentatively, D is TRBD1 (6 bases). V shed 4 bases and J shed 12 bases, with 10 bases lying between them. This CDR3 region has 11 residues. Germline CDR1 reads SGHNT; CDR2 reads YYREEE (reference sequence). The CDR3 DNA follows: TGTGCCAGCAGCCCAGGGGTGGAACTGTTTTTT. The encoded protein is CASSPGVELFF.

The chain employs TRBV5-1 and TRBJ2-3; TRBD1 is a possible D gene (6 bases). Trimming stripped 2 bases from V and 4 bases from J, with 14 bases between. Germline values: CDR1 SGHRS, CDR2 YFSETQ. This CDR3 comprises 15 residues. This CDR3 is CASSLQGMTPDTQYF. CDR3 sequence (DNA): TGCGCCAGCAGCTTACAGGGAATGACCCCAGATACGCAGTATTTT.

This chain links TRBV2 with TRBJ2-4; 12 bases fit TRBD2. The junction had 10 bases not matched to a gene; V was cut back by 8 bases and J by 8 bases. CDR1 and CDR2 (germline): SNHLY, FYNNEI. The CDR3 is made up of 15 amino acids. The CDR3 region is CASLAGLAGKDIQYF. CDR3 nucleotides: TGTGCCAGCTTGGCTGGACTAGCGGGGAAGGACATTCAGTACTTC.

The chain combines TRBV4-1 with TRBJ2-4; D is possibly TRBD1 (5 bases). The V gene lost 2 bases and the J gene lost 9 bases, with 11 bases spanning the gap. This CDR3 is built from 13 residues. The V gene's germline CDR1 is MGHRA and CDR2 YSYEKL. The CDR3 DNA sequence: TGCGCCAGCAGCCAATCTGGGGCCGGCATTCAGTACTTC. Translated, it gives CASSQSGAGIQYF.

This chain joins TRBV6-6 and TRBJ1-1, with D perhaps matching TRBD1 (6 bases). The CDR3 extends over 13 amino acids. Germline V lookup: CDR1 MNHNY, CDR2 SVGAGI (reference sequence). V lost 6 bases to trimming and J lost 6 bases, with 14 bases between them. CDR3 nucleotide sequence: TGTGCCAGCAGGCCATTACAGGGATCTGAAGCTTTCTTT. Translated, it gives CASRPLQGSEAFF.

J is TRBJ1-1 and V is TRBV5-1; the match to TRBD1 covers 12 bases. The CDR3 consists of 16 residues. V lost 4 bases and J lost 5; bases outside the gene matches: 9. The V gene's germline CDR1 is SGHRS and CDR2 YFSETQ. DNA of the CDR3: TGCGCCAGCAGCGGGGGACAGGGGGCGTTTCGGACTGAAGCTTTCTTT. Translation: CASSGGQGAFRTEAFF.